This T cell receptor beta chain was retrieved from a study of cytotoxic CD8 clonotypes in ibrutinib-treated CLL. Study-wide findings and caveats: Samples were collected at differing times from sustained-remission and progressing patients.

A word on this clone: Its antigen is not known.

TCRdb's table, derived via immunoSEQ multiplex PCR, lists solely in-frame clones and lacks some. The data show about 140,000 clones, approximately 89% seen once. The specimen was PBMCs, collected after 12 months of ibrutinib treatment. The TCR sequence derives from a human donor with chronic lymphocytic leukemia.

The CDR3 region has the DNA TGTGCCAGCAGACCGGGACTGAATAGCAATCAGCCCCAGCATTTT. Translated: CASRPGLNSNQPQHF. The chain recombines TRBV6-5 with TRBJ1-5, with D possibly TRBD1 on 5 matching bases. V gave up 6 bases and J gave up 0 bases, with 12 bases separating them. This CDR3 has 15 amino acids. Germline lookup yields CDR1 MNHEY and CDR2 SVGAGI.